These T cell receptor beta chains were read from a single sample in a study of blood T cell repertoires in COVID-19. The method was immunoSEQ multiplex PCR; TCRdb's version includes in-frame clones alone and lacks a portion of them. The sample lists 130,000 or so clones, approximately 84% occurring once. Source material: peripheral blood. The receptors were sampled from an elderly woman with acute or convalescent COVID-19. Each CDR3 is given with its conserved first and last residue. D genes are given only for firm matches. Some rows mark clone size as missing; the rest say once, few, many or name a class of expanded clone.

>NA|TRBJ2-7|NA|TRBV27
TGTGCCAGCAGTCAAACCGCCAGGATCGTGTACCACGAGCAGTACTTC
CASSQTARIVYHEQYF
>few|TRBJ1-6|NA|TRBV30
TGTGCCTGCGGCACAGGGCAACTCCGACGTAATTCACCCCTCCACTTT
CACGTGQLRRNSPLHF
>NA|TRBJ1-2|TRBD1|TRBV5-6
TGTGCCAGCAGCTTGGCAGGGGGCATAGGTGGCAACTATGGCTACACCTTC
CASSLAGGIGGNYGYTF
>once|TRBJ2-1|NA|TRBV21-1
TGTGCCAGCAGCAACCGGGACAGAAACAATGAGCAGTTCTTC
CASSNRDRNNEQFF
>NA|TRBJ2-7|TRBD2|TRBV15
TGTGCCACCAGCAGAGGGGCGGGGGGCAACGAGCAGTACTTC
CATSRGAGGNEQYF
>once|TRBJ2-2|NA|TRBV6-6
TGTGCCAGCAGTCCAACGTTTAGGACAGGGAGGGGCGGGGAGCTGTTTTTT
CASSPTFRTGRGGELFF
>NA|TRBJ1-2|NA|TRBV12-3/TRBV12-4
TGTGCCAGCAGTTTAGCGCGGCACCTCGGCTACACCTTC
CASSLARHLGYTF
>few|TRBJ1-2|TRBD1|TRBV3-1/TRBV3-2
TGTGCCAGCAGCCTTAACCCGACAGGGGGCTCGGGCGGCTACACCTTC
CASSLNPTGGSGGYTF
>NA|TRBJ1-3|NA|TRBV7-9
TGTGCCAGCAGCTTAGCGAGTGCCACCTCTGGAAACACCATATATTTT
CASSLASATSGNTIYF
>NA|TRBJ1-3|NA|TRBV25-1
TGTGCCAGCGCACAAACAGGGAGCGGCCAGCACACCATATATTTT
CASAQTGSGQHTIYF
>NA|TRBJ2-3|TRBD1|TRBV25-1
TGTGCCAGCAGTGACCCTGGGACAGGGGAAGATACGCAGTATTTT
CASSDPGTGEDTQYF
>NA|TRBJ2-7|NA|TRBV14
TGTGCCAGCAGCCCTTACCCCATGGGGGCGGCGACCTACGAGCAGTACTTC
CASSPYPMGAATYEQYF
>once|TRBJ2-1|NA|TRBV3-1/TRBV3-2
TGTGCCAGCAGCCAACTGGACAGAAGAAATGAGCAGTTCTTC
CASSQLDRRNEQFF
>once|TRBJ2-7|TRBD1|TRBV3-1/TRBV3-2
TGTGCCAGCAGCCTGGACAGGGCCTCCTACGAGCAGTACTTC
CASSLDRASYEQYF
>NA|TRBJ2-1|TRBD2|TRBV29-1
TGCAGCGTAGCGGGGGGGATCCTCAATGAGCAGTTCTTC
CSVAGGILNEQFF
>NA|TRBJ1-1|NA|TRBV4-3
TGCGCCAGCAGCCAAATCGACACCCGGAACACTGAAGCTTTCTTT
CASSQIDTRNTEAFF
>NA|TRBJ1-3|TRBD1|TRBV30
TGTGCCTGGAGGGAGGAGACAGGGAGTGGAAACACCATATATTTT
CAWREETGSGNTIYF
>NA|TRBJ2-3|NA|TRBV19
TGTGCCAGTAGTATGGGTTACCGGGGCACAGATACGCAGTATTTT
CASSMGYRGTDTQYF
>NA|TRBJ2-3|NA|TRBV19
TGTGCCAGTAGTATGCGAGCGGCTACAGATACGCAGTATTTT
CASSMRAATDTQYF
>NA|TRBJ2-2|TRBD2|TRBV11-2
TGTGCCAGCAGCTATTCGATAGGACTAGCGGCGGGTGGCACCGGGGAGCTGTTTTTT
CASSYSIGLAAGGTGELFF
>NA|TRBJ2-3|TRBD1|TRBV5-8
TGTGCCAGCAGTACAGGGGGAAGAGATACGCAGTATTTT
CASSTGGRDTQYF
>NA|TRBJ2-5|NA|TRBV25-1
TGTGCCAGCGGATACACAGGGCCCCAAGAGACCCAGTACTTC
CASGYTGPQETQYF
>NA|TRBJ2-7|TRBD1|TRBV29-1
TGCAGCGTTCGGACAGGGTTGGGAACCTACGAGCAGTACTTC
CSVRTGLGTYEQYF
>NA|TRBJ1-6|NA|TRBV4-2
TGTGCCAGCAGCAAACGGGGGTCACCCCTCCACTTT
CASSKRGSPLHF
>many|TRBJ1-1|NA|TRBV27
TGTGCCAGCAGTCTGGGTATAGCCACTGAAGCTTTCTTT
CASSLGIATEAFF
>NA|TRBJ1-2|NA|TRBV3-1/TRBV3-2
TGTGCCAGCAGACAGGGCGCCTATGGCTACACCTTC
CASRQGAYGYTF
>NA|TRBJ2-5|TRBD1|TRBV30
TGTGCCTGGAGTCACAACAGGGGAGAGACCCAGTACTTC
CAWSHNRGETQYF
>once|TRBJ2-3|TRBD2|TRBV7-2
TGTGCCAGCAGCGCCGGGACTAGCGGGGTCACAGATACGCAGTATTTT
CASSAGTSGVTDTQYF
>NA|TRBJ2-2|NA|TRBV9
TGTGCCAGCAGCGTAGCCCCCGTCACCGGGGAGCTGTTTTTT
CASSVAPVTGELFF
>NA|TRBJ2-3|NA|TRBV11-3
TGTGCCAGCAGCTTTGCGGGACCCACAGATACGCAGTATTTT
CASSFAGPTDTQYF
>NA|TRBJ2-3|NA|TRBV6-4
TGTGCCAGCAGTGACGGCCACCAGTCAGATACGCAGTATTTT
CASSDGHQSDTQYF
>NA|TRBJ2-3|TRBD1|TRBV14
TGTGCCAGCAGCTTACAGGGGGTAGGCACAGATACGCAGTATTTT
CASSLQGVGTDTQYF
>NA|TRBJ2-5|NA|TRBV5-4
TGTGCCAGCAGCAGCGGGCGGGGAAGGCAAGAGACCCAGTACTTC
CASSSGRGRQETQYF
>NA|TRBJ2-1|TRBD1|TRBV13
TGTGCCAGCAGCCGGGACAGGGCCCAGCCCAACAATGAGCAGTTCTTC
CASSRDRAQPNNEQFF
>NA|TRBJ2-7|TRBD2|TRBV5-4
TGTGCCAGCAAAGAAGCGGGAGGGCCCGACGAGCAGTACTTC
CASKEAGGPDEQYF
>few|TRBJ1-5|TRBD1|TRBV5-1
TGCGCCAGCAGCCGGACAGGGGGTAATCAGCCCCAGCATTTT
CASSRTGGNQPQHF
>NA|TRBJ1-1|NA|TRBV5-1
TGCGCCAGCAGCTTACAGGGAAATCAAGCTTTCTTT
CASSLQGNQAFF
>NA|TRBJ1-4|NA|TRBV7-9
TGTGCCAGCAGCTTCACCCTCAGGAATGAAAAACTGTTTTTT
CASSFTLRNEKLFF
>NA|TRBJ1-5|NA|TRBV19
TGTGCCAGTAGTCTCCCGCGCACCCGGGGGCCCCAGCATTTT
CASSLPRTRGPQHF
>NA|TRBJ1-6|TRBD1|TRBV7-2
TGTGCCAGCAGCCCCGGGACAGGGGGCAGGTCCTATAATTCACCCCTCCACTTT
CASSPGTGGRSYNSPLHF
>once|TRBJ2-3|TRBD1|TRBV11-3
TGTGCCAGCAGCAGGGACAGGAGCACAGATACGCAGTATTTT
CASSRDRSTDTQYF
>NA|TRBJ2-7|TRBD2|TRBV11-2
TGTGCCAGCAGCCCATATAGCGGGAGAGACTACGAGCAGTACTTC
CASSPYSGRDYEQYF
>NA|TRBJ2-7|TRBD1|TRBV10-1
TGCGCCAGCAGTGATCAATCTAGGACAGGGCAGTACTTC
CASSDQSRTGQYF
>NA|TRBJ1-1|NA|TRBV12-3/TRBV12-4
TGTGCCAGCAGTTTTTCGGGGGACACTGAAGCTTTCTTT
CASSFSGDTEAFF
>NA|TRBJ1-5|NA|TRBV7-2
TGTGCCAGCAGCTTGAAAAGGGGCCCGCTTAGCAATCAGCCCCAGCATTTT
CASSLKRGPLSNQPQHF
>few|TRBJ2-7|NA|TRBV10-3
TGTGCCATCAGTGAAACAGCCCCCGGGAGCTACGAGCAGTACTTC
CAISETAPGSYEQYF
>NA|TRBJ1-2|TRBD1|TRBV27
TGTGCCAGCAGTCCTGCCCGGGACAGGGTCTATGGCTACACCTTC
CASSPARDRVYGYTF
>NA|TRBJ1-2|NA|TRBV4-1
TGCGCCAGCAGCCAAGAGTGGGGGGACTATGGCTACACCTTC
CASSQEWGDYGYTF
>NA|TRBJ2-5|TRBD2|TRBV4-1
TGCGCCAGCAGCCAAGACCGGACTAGCGGGAGCCAAGAGACCCAGTACTTC
CASSQDRTSGSQETQYF
>once|TRBJ2-2|NA|TRBV7-8
TGTGCCAGCAGCTTAAACGGACTGCCCAGCACCGGGGAGCTGTTTTTT
CASSLNGLPSTGELFF
>NA|TRBJ1-3|TRBD1|TRBV9
TGTGCCAGCAGCGTAGAGGGACAGGGTCTCTCTGGAAACACCATATATTTT
CASSVEGQGLSGNTIYF
>NA|TRBJ1-1|TRBD1|TRBV7-2
TGTGCCAGCAGCCCGAGGACAGGGAGGGAGACTGAAGCTTTCTTT
CASSPRTGRETEAFF
>NA|TRBJ2-3|NA|TRBV12-3/TRBV12-4
TGTGCCAGCTCTAGACGCACAGATACGCAGTATTTT
CASSRRTDTQYF